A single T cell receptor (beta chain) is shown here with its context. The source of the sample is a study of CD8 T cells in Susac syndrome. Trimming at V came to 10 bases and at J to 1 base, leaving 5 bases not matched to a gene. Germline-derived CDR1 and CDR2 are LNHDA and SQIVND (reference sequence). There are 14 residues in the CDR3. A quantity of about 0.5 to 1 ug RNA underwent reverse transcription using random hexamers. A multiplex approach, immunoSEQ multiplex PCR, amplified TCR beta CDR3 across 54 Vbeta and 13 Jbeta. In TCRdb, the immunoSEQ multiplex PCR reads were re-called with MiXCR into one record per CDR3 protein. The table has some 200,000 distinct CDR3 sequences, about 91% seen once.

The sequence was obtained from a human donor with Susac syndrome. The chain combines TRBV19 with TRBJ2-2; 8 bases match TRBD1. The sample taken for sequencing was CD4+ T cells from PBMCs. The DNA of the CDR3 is TGTGCCACATGGACAGGGAGGAACACCGGGGAGCTGTTTTTT. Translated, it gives CATWTGRNTGELFF. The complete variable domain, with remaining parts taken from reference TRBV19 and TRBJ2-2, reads DGGITQSPKYLFRKEGQNVTLSCEQNLNHDAMYWYRQDPGQGLRLIYYSQIVNDFQKGDIAEGYSVSREKKESFPLTVTSAQKNPTAFYLCATWTGRNTGELFFGEGSRLTVL.